This T cell receptor (beta chain) is drawn from a study of shared clonotypes between healthy human individuals. Study conclusions and caveats: Clonotypes shared by all four donors outscored non-shared clonotypes in generation probability. Specimens sampled were limited to blood, with tissue repertoires likely differing.

For this clone: The antigen remains undetermined.

In the naive CD8 group, cells lacked CD45RO and were positively selected for CCR7, so terminally differentiated effector memory CD45RA+ cells were left out. Profiling relied on immunoSEQ multiplex PCR, and the TCRdb table lists in-frame clones only, not all of them. The sample has approximately 740,000 clones, approximately 92% seen once; the top ten hold 20% to 30%. The sequence came from a man aged 25-45 years in good health. The sequencing input was naive CD8+ T cells sorted from blood.

DNA for the CDR3: TGTGCCACCAGCAGACCAGGAGCAGGGGTGAACACTGAAGCTTTCTTT. It specifies CATSRPGAGVNTEAFF. The chain carries TRBV15 and TRBJ1-1, with a tentative D call TRBD1 (6 bases). Germline loops: CDR1 LNHNV, CDR2 YYDKDF (reference sequence). The CDR3 covers 16 residues. The V and J ends lost 2 bases and 0 bases respectively, with 13 bases between them.